The entry below describes one T cell receptor beta chain. Its antigen target is currently unknown. Base quality data are lacking; no much larger clone is found one base away. These data come from a study of blood T cell repertoires in COVID-19 (dated by TCRdb to between 2020 and 2021). For the wider study: Collaborator samples came from the United States, Italy and Spain and covered acute and convalescent phases of COVID-19. The prospective study material was composed of cDNA or gDNA derived from T cells, B-cell-depleted T cells, or PBMCs. The dataset comprised deeply sampled blood TCRbeta repertoires from subjects exposed to, actively infected with, or recovered from COVID-19. The repertoires were released in a freely available public database meant as a resource for research on the immune response to SARS-CoV-2. Samples came from the ongoing ImmuneRACE study (first 160 participants) plus 1,254 subjects from 6 global collaborators. Nearly every sample came with metadata listing a de-identified subject ID, COVID-19 status, age in years and sex. Where available, HLA class I and class II types were obtained from metadata supplied by the sample provider rather than from assay-based typing.

Broader findings and caveats from the paper: The quantity of clinical and demographic metadata differed by source and by participant and was supplied without curation.

The junction shows trimming of 6 bases on V and 7 bases on J, plus 16 bases between the germline ends. The germline V gene specifies MNHEY as CDR1 and SVGAGI as CDR2. The CDR3 numbers 14 residues from cysteine through phenylalanine. CDR3 DNA is the only sequence kept; it has 42 bases, read in frame from the first base. TCRbeta CDR3 regions were amplified from genomic DNA by means of the immunoSEQ Assay, a bias-controlled multiplex PCR. The authors processed their data as follows. Nucleated cell counts per sample were estimated from amplification of reference gene primers within the assay. To quantify the absolute abundance of each unique TCRbeta CDR3 rearrangement, sequence reads were collapsed and filtered. For each sample, productive Simpson clonality was calculated as the square root of Simpson's diversity index across productive rearrangements. What TCRdb holds here is the immuneACCESS table cut down to in-frame rearrangements. Part of the clones is not present; checked against another copy, under half of the missing clones reflect an unresolved V gene, and the others are unexplained. V, J and clone size derive from that table, while D and trimming were established from the DNA sequence. Recorded for this sample are some 200,000 clones; 88% of them occurred a single time. The top ten hold approximately 1.8% of the sample.

Each collaborating institution followed its own protocols to collect whole blood in K2EDTA tubes. For TCRbeta analysis, collaborators shipped samples as frozen whole blood, isolated PBMCs, or DNA extracted from either of those sample types. The sequence was obtained from a man between 65 and 85 years old with acute or convalescent COVID-19. The sample was peripheral blood. This chain is built from TRBV6-5 and TRBJ2-1, and the D gene may be TRBD2, 6 bases matching. Here the CDR3 is given as CASRLGSSGNEQFF. The bases are TGTGCCAGCAGGCTCGGGAGCTCGGGGAATGAGCAGTTCTTC.